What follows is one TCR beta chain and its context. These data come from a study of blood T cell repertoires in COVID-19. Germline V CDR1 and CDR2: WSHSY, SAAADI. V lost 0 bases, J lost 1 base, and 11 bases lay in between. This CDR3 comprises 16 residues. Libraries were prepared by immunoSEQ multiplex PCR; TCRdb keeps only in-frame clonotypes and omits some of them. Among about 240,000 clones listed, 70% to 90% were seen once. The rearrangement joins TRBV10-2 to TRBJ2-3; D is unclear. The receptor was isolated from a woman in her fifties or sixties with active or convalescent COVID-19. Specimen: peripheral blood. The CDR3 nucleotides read TGCGCCAGCAGTGAGTCTTTAGTTATCGGCACAGATACGCAGTATTTT. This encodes CASSESLVIGTDTQYF.